This T cell receptor beta chain was recovered during a study of CD8 T cells in ankylosing spondylitis. Study-wide findings and caveats: For ankylosing spondylitis blood, a TCR beta motif of several highly homologous variants appeared characteristic.

Generation of TCR beta libraries employed quantitative 5'-RACE incorporating molecular barcodes. From the 5' RACE reads, TCRdb called clonotypes with MiXCR, one entry per CDR3 protein. Among 130,000 or so distinct CDR3 sequences listed, approximately 17% were seen once. CDR1 and CDR2 from the germline V gene are SGHTA and FQGNSA. The CDR3 runs to 11 residues. V was shortened by 11 bases and J by 6 bases, with 12 bases between the two germline ends. Of note for this clonotype: Its matching antigen is unknown.

V is TRBV7-2 and J is TRBJ2-3; no clear D gene. The source of this sequence is a male donor with ankylosing spondylitis. The specimen was blood, either unsorted or a sorted T cell fraction (not recorded which). CDR3 protein: CAVHPPDTQYF. The CDR3 DNA reads TGTGCCGTCCACCCCCCGGATACGCAGTATTTT.